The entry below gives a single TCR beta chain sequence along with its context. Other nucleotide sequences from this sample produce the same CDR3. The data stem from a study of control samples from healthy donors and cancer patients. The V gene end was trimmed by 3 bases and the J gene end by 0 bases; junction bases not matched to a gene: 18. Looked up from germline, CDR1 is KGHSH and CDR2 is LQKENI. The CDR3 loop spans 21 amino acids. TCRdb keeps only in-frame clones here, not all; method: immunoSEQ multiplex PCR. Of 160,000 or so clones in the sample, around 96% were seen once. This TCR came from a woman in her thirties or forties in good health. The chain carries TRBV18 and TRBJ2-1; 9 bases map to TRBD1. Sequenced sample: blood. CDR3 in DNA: TGTGCCAGCTCACCCGTAATTCACCTGCGGACAGGGGCTAGCTCCTACAATGAGCAGTTCTTC. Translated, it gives CASSPVIHLRTGASSYNEQFF.